This TCR beta chain was profiled in a study of early T cells in non-severe SARS-CoV-2 infection. Each CDR3 protein gets one entry after TCRdb re-called the 5' RACE reads with MiXCR. The data contain tens of thousands of distinct CDR3 sequences, roughly 15% of them seen just once; the ten biggest clones take up roughly 3.7%. The V and J ends lost 7 bases and 0 bases respectively, with 18 bases between them. The length of the CDR3 is 16 residues. Germline lookup yields CDR1 MNHEY and CDR2 SVGEGT. This clonotype was detected a few times. The source material was whole blood, sampled at baseline. This chain uses TRBV6-2 or TRBV6-3 with TRBJ1-1, with D possibly being TRBD1 (6 bases). The TCR originated in an adult who was a healthcare worker with PCR-confirmed SARS-CoV-2 infection or an uninfected control (not recorded which). As DNA, the CDR3 is TGTGCCAGCACGCTTAGGGGGGGCCTGATGAACACTGAAGCTTTCTTT. Its protein is CASTLRGGLMNTEAFF.